Given below is one T cell receptor (beta chain) in context. Its antigen remains unknown. Given a much more abundant clone one base away, this may be a read error. The sample belongs to a study of immune heterogeneity within non-small cell lung tumors. Study findings and constraints: Clonotypes of T-cell receptor beta found at high frequency were largely distinct between individual patients. Recurrence of identical dominant CDR3 beta clonotypes was observed across intrapatient tumor sites, concomitant with site-unique high-frequency clones.

With 600 ng used per sample, the template was genomic DNA from bulk tumor. During surgery, several far-apart biopsies were obtained from every primary tumor. Curative surgery was undertaken by patients, who had untreated, newly diagnosed non-small cell lung cancer. Each donor was a newly diagnosed non-small cell lung cancer patient undergoing surgery with curative intent. TCR beta CDR3 regions came from multiplex PCR with 32 forward V and 13 reverse J primers. Using its own MiXCR run on the multiplex PCR reads, TCRdb lists one record per CDR3 protein. This sample has approximately 29,000 distinct CDR3 sequences, with 25% to 30% found just once. CDR1 and CDR2 (germline): SGHDN, FVKESK. This CDR3 region has 14 residues.

The sequence was obtained from a middle-aged man with non-small cell lung cancer. The V and J genes are TRBV14 and TRBJ2-7; 9 bases match TRBD1. Material: lung tumor tissue. CDR3 DNA sequence: TGTGCCATCAGCCTTGGGACAGGGAGCTACGAGCAGTACTTC. It codes for CAISLGTGSYEQYF.